This T cell receptor beta chain originates from a study of shared clonotypes between healthy human individuals. Generated by immunoSEQ multiplex PCR, the TCRdb table keeps only in-frame clones and is missing some. The sample includes some 2,500,000 clones, 85% to 95% of them seen just once. Healthy HIV-negative adults with no recent acute infections or vaccinations were recruited as donors. In germline, CDR1 is MDHEN, CDR2 SYDVKM. The CDR3 loop spans 14 amino acids. The ends were cut back, 6 bases at V and 6 bases at J, with 14 bases in the middle. The sample was naive CD4+ T cells from PBMCs. The subset is: CD45RA+ positively selected. This TCR was sampled from a man aged 18 to 35 in good health. Some clones in this sample may be carry-over from other donors' samples. This chain links TRBV28 with TRBJ1-4, with a tentative D call TRBD1 (5 bases). The CDR3 loop is CASSPGAGDEKLFF. In nucleotides, the CDR3 is TGTGCCAGCAGCCCTGGGGCGGGGGATGAAAAACTGTTTTTT.